This T cell receptor (beta chain) was sequenced for a study of blood T cell repertoires in COVID-19. The table came from immunoSEQ multiplex PCR; TCRdb's copy has only in-frame clones and leaves some out. This table holds 200,000 to 250,000 clones, more than 85% found once. This clone was counted once. This CDR3 spans 15 amino acids. Germline V CDR1 and CDR2: MNHEY, SMNVEV (reference sequence). J was trimmed by 8 bases and V by 4 bases; bases with no gene match: 9. The sample consisted of peripheral blood. The V call is TRBV27, the J call TRBJ2-1; 9 nucleotides agree with TRBD2. The origin of this receptor is a man between 60 and 75 years old with acute or convalescent COVID-19. The DNA for the CDR3 is TGTGCCAGCAGTTCCCCTAGCGGGGTGAAAGATGAGCAGTTCTTC. Translation gives CASSSPSGVKDEQFF.